This T cell receptor beta chain was retrieved from a study of shared clonotypes between healthy human individuals. Trimming took off 0 bases at V and 8 bases at J, with 14 bases between the two ends. The CDR3 contains 15 residues. Germline-derived CDR1 and CDR2 are PRHDT and FYEKMQ (reference sequence). Naive CD8 isolation took CD45RO-negative cells positively selected for CCR7 and excluded terminally differentiated effector memory CD45RA+ cells. The study ran the assay at deep level. Clones were read by immunoSEQ multiplex PCR, and TCRdb kept only the in-frame ones, dropping some. Of hundreds of thousands of clones in the sample, around 96% were seen once.

The rearrangement joins TRBV13 to TRBJ2-1; D possibly uses TRBD1 or TRBD2 (5 bases each). The source material was naive CD8+ T cells sorted from blood. The clonotype comes from a woman aged 30 to 39 in good health. CDR3: CASSLGGEDRDEQFF. The CDR3 DNA is TGTGCCAGCAGCTTAGGGGGGGAAGATCGCGATGAGCAGTTCTTC.